Included here is one T cell receptor beta chain sequence, with context. It lacks a known antigen. No much larger clone is present one base from it, and per-base qualities are unavailable. From cysteine to phenylalanine, the CDR3 is 18 amino acids long. Left in the record is the CDR3 DNA by itself, 54 bases read in frame from the first base. CDR1 MGHDK and CDR2 SYGVNS were looked up in the germline V gene. V trim: 8 bases; J trim: 4 bases; unmatched bases: 19. The method behind the library was the immunoSEQ multiplex PCR assay. TCRdb took over this immuneACCESS table, retaining in-frame rearrangements with V and J assigned. Such tables are incomplete; in checked studies, under half of the missing clones stem from an unresolved V gene, and the remainder is unexplained. The sample table contains around 140,000 clones; only one count was recorded for about 90% of them. The top ten clones comprise under 4% of the sample.

The sample is drawn from a study of control samples from healthy donors and cancer patients (dated by TCRdb to 2018 to 2020). This sequence uses TRBV25-1 and TRBJ1-1, and 10 junctional nucleotides match TRBD1. What was sequenced was blood. This sequence was found in a young man in good health. The CDR3 in this case is CASRAGTGAQAVRTEAFF. The sequence in DNA is TGTGCCAGCCGCGCCGGGACAGGGGCACAAGCCGTCCGCACTGAAGCTTTCTTT.